The sequence of this TCR beta chain was determined in a study of cytomegalovirus exposure and HLA in healthy donors. With 60 Vbeta and 13 Jbeta primers, the PCR was carried out. Profiling relied on immunoSEQ multiplex PCR, and the TCRdb table lists in-frame clones only, not all of them. This table holds about 120,000 clones, approximately 70% found once. This clone has more than one count but fewer than ten. Antigen unknown. Study-level results: Most CMV-associated TCR beta chains appeared HLA-restricted in a later analysis. Most TCR beta V segments were productive about 87% or about 30% of the time in an earlier analysis.

The CDR3 extends over 15 amino acids. Germline V gives CDR1 SNHLY, CDR2 FYNNEI. V was shortened by 2 bases and J by 3 bases, with 10 bases between the two germline ends. Sequencing was carried out using PBMCs. The genes are TRBV2 and TRBJ2-2; tentatively, D is TRBD2 (7 bases). The TCR originated in a man aged 25 to 45 in good health and CMV-seropositive. CDR3 bases: TGTGCCAGCAGTGAAAGGGGGGGGTACACCGGGGAGCTGTTTTTT. Encoded protein: CASSERGGYTGELFF.